This note documents a single TCR beta chain sequence. Germline V gene data show CDR1 as MRHNA and CDR2 as SNTAGT. CDR3 length: 13 amino acids. V was cut by 7 bases and J by 1 base, with 10 bases left in between. The sample originates from a study of technical replicates of blood from a few donors. Libraries were prepared by immunoSEQ multiplex PCR; TCRdb keeps only in-frame clonotypes and omits some of them. The table shows roughly 80,000 clones, with 85% to 95% occurring only once. This clonotype was sampled from a human donor in good health. The sample consisted of T cells isolated from PBMCs. This rearrangement joins TRBV6-4 to TRBJ1-1; a weak D match, TRBD1 (5 bases). CDR3 loop: CASKGRENTEAFF. The CDR3 nucleotides are TGTGCCAGCAAAGGCAGGGAGAACACTGAAGCTTTCTTT.